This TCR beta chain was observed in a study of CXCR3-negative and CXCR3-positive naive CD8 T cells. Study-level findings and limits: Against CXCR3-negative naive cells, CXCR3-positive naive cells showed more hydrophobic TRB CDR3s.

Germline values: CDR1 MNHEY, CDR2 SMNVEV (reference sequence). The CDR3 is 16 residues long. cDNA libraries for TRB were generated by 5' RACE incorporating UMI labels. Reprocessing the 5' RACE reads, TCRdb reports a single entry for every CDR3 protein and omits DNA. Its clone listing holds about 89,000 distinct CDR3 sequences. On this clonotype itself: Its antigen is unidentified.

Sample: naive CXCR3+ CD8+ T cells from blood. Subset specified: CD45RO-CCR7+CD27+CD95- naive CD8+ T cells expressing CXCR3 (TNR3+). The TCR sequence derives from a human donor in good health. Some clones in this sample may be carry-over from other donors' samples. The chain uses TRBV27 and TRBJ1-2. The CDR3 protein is CASSLSEKQGRYGYTF.